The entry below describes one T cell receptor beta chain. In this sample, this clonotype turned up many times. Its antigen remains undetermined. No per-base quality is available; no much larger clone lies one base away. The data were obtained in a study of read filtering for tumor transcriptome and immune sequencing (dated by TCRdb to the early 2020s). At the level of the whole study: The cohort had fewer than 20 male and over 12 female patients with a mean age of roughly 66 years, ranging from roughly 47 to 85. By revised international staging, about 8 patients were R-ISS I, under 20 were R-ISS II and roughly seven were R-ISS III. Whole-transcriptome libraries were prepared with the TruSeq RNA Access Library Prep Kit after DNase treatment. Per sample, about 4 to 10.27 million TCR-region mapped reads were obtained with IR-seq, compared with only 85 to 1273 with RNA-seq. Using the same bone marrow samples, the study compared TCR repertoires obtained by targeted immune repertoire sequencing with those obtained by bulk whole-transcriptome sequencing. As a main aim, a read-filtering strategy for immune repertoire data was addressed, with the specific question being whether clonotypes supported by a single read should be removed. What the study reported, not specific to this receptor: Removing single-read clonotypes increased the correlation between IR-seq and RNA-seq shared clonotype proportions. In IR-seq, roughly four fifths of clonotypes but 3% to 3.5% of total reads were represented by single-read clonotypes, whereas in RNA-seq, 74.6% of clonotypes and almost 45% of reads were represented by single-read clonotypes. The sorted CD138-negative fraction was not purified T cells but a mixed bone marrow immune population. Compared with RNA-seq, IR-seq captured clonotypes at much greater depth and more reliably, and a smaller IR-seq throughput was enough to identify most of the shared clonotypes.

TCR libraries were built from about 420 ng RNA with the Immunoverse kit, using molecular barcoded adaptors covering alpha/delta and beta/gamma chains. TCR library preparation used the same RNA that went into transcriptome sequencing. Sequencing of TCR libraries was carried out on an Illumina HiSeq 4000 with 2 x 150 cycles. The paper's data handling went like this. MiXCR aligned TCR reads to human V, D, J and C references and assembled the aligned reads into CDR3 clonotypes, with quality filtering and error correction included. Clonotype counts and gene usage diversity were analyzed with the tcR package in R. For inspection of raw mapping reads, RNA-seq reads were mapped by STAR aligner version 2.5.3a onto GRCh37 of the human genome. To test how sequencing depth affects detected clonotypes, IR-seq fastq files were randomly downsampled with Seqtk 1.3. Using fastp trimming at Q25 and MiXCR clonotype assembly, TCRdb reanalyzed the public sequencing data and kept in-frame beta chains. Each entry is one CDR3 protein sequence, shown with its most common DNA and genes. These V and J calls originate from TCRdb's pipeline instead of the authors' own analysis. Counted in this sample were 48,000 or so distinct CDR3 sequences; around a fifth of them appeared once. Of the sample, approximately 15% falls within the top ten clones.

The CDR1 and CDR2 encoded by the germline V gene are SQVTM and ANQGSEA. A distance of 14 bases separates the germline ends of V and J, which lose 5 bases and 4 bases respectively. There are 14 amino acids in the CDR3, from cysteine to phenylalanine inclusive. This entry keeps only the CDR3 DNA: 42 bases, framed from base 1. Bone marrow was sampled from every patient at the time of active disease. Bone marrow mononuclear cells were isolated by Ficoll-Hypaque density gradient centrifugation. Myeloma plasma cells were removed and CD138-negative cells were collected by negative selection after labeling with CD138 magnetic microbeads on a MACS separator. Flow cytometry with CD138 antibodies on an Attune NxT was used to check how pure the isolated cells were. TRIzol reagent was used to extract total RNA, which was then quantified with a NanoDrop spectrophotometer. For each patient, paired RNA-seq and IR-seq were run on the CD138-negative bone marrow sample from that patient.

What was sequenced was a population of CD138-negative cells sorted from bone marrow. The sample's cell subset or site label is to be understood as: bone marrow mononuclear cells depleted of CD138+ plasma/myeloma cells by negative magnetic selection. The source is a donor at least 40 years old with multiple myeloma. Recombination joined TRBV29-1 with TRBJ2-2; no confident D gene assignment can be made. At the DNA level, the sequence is TGCAGCGTTCTAGGTCCAGAAGGCACCGGGGAGCTGTTTTTT. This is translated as CSVLGPEGTGELFF.